The clone carrying this TCR beta chain was recorded a few times. The antigen remains undetermined. The data were obtained in a study of T-cell reconstitution after alpha-beta-depleted transplantation in children. Study observations and caveats: The high TCRbeta diversity at day 60 in some patients came from surviving recipient T cells and thymic progenitors. Expanded graft clones numbering several hundred reportedly gave rise to alpha-beta T cells about two months after transplant. The main origin of T-cell counts and diversity one year after transplant was newly produced T cells.

This CDR3 spans 16 amino acids. Germline CDR1 is MNHEY and CDR2 is SMNVEV (reference sequence). V dropped 6 bases and J dropped 2; count of bases not matched to a gene: 9. Using unique molecular identifiers, the investigators prepared the TCRbeta library. TCRdb used MiXCR to reprocess the PCR reads, holding one entry per CDR3 protein. The sample consists of 750,000 to 950,000 distinct CDR3 sequences, around 15% of them appearing once. The sequence came from a male patient younger than 18 who had a stem cell transplant for acute lymphoblastic leukemia, so the T cells may come from the graft donor. This sample comprised PBMCs, mostly from graft donor cells, obtained 360 days after TCRalphabeta/CD19-depleted stem cell transplant. The chain carries TRBV27 and TRBJ2-5; 10 bases align to TRBD1. CDR3 nucleotides: TGTGCCAGCAGGACAGGGGGCAGGAGGAATCAAGAGACCCAGTACTTC. This encodes CASRTGGRRNQETQYF.